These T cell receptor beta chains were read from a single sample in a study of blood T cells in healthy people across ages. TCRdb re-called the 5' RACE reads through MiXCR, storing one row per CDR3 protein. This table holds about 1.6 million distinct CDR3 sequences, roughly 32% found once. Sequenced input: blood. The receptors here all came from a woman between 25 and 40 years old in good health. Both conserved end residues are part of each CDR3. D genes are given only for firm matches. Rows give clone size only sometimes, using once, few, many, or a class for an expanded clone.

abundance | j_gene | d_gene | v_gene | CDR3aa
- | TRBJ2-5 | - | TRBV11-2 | CASSSRVGYRETQYF
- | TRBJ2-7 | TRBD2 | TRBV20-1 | CSARDLVGPGTSGGGLEQYF
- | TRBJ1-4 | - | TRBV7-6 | CASRAEISSNEKLFF
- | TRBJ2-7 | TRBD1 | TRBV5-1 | CASSLGGTGQEQYF
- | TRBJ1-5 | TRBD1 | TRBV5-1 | CASSLTPTGSNQPQHF
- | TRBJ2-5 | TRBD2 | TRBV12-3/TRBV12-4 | CASTYGLAGGQETQYF
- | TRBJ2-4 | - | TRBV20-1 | CSARDYLGGKNIQYF
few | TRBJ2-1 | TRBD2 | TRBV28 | CASSFLRTSGNEQFF
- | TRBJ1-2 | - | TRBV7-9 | CASSTEGNYGYTF
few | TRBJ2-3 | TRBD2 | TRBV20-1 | CSAREETSFTEDTQYF
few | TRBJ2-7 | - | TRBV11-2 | CASSLPRNVWLGYEQYF
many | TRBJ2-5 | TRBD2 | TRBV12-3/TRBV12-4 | CASRRLAGDQETQYF
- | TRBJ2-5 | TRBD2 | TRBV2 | CASRPGLAEQETQYF
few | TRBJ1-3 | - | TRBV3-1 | CASSQGTAPGNTIYF
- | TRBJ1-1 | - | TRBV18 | CASSPQAGVNTEAFF
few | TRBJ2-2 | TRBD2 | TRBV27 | CASSVLAGKGTGELFF
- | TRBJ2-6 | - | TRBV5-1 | CASTRGGSSGANVLTF
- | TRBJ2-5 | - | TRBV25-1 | CASSGRTGGKETQYF
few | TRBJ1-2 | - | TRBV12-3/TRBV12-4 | CASSLVPGVVSYGYTF
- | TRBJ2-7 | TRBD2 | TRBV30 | CARSPGTKTYEQYF
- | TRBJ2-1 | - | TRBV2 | CARRGSEQFF
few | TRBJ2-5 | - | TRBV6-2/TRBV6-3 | CATSLPETQYF
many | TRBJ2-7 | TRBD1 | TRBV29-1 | CSVEGGDRVYEQYF
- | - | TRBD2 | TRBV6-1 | CVSGRGGETQYF
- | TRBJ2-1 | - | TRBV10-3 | CAIRSDNYNEQFF
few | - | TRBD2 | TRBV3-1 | CASSQDLGLAGAFGEQYF
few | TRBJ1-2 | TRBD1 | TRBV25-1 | CASSEYRGTGYGYTF
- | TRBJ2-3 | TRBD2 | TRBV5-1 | CASSLASGTADTQYF
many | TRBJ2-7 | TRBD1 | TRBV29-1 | CSVEDRGRGYYEQYF
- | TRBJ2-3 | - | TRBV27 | CASSLSPKVDTQYF
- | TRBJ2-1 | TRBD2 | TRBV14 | CASSQDRLAGVWNEQFF
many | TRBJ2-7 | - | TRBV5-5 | CASSLGPDTSYEQYF
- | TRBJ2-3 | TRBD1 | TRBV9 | CASSGRQGRTDTQYF